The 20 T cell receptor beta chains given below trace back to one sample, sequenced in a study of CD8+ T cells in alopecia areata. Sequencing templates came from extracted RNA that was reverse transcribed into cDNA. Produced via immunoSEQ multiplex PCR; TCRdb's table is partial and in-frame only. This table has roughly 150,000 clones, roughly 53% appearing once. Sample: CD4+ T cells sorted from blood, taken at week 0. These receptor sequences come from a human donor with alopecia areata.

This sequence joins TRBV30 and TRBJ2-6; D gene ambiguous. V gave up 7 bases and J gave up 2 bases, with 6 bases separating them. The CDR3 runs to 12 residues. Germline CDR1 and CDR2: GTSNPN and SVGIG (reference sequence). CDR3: CAFSTGANVLTF. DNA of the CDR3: TGTGCCTTTTCGACTGGGGCCAACGTCCTGACTTTC. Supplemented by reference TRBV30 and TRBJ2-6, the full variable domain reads SQTIHQWPATLVQPVGSPLSLECTVEGTSNPNLYWYRQAAGRGLQLLFYSVGIGQISSEVPQNLSASRPQDRQFILSSKKLLLSDSGFYLCAFSTGANVLTFGAGSRLTVL.

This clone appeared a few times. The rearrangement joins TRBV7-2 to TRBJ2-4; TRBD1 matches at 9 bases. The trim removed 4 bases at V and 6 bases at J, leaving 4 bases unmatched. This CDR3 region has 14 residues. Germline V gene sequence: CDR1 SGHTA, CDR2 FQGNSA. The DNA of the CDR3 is TGTGCCAGCAGCTCGGACAGGGGCGGAAACATTCAGTACTTC. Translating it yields CASSSDRGGNIQYF.

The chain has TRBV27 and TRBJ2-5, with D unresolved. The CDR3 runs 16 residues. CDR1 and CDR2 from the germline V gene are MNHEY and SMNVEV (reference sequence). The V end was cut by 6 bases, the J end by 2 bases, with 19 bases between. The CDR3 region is CASRNPKDVRQETQYF. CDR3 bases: TGTGCCAGCAGAAACCCTAAGGATGTACGTCAAGAGACCCAGTACTTC.

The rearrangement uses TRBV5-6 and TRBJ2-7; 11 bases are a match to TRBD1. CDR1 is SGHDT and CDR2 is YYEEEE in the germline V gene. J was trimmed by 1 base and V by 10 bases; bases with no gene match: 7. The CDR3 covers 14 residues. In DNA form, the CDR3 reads TGTGCCTCCAGGGGGACAGGGGGATCCTACGAGCAGTACTTC. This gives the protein CASRGTGGSYEQYF.

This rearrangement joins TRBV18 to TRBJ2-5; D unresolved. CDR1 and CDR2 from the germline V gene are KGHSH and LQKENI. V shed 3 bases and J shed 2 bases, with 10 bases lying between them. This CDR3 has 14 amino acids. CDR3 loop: CASSPLTEQETQYF. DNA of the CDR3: TGTGCCAGCTCACCTTTAACAGAGCAAGAGACCCAGTACTTC.

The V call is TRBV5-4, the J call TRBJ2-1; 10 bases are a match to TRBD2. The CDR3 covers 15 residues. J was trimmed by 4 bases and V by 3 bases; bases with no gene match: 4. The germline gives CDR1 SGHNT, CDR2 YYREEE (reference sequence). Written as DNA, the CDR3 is TGTGCCAGCAGCTCCGGACTAGCGGATTACAATGAGCAGTTCTTC. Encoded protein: CASSSGLADYNEQFF.

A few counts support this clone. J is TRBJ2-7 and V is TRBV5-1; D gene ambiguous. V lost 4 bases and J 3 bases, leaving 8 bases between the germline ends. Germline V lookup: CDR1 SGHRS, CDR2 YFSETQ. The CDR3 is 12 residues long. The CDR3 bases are TGCGCCAGCAGCCTGACGGACTACGAGCAGTACTTC. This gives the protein CASSLTDYEQYF.

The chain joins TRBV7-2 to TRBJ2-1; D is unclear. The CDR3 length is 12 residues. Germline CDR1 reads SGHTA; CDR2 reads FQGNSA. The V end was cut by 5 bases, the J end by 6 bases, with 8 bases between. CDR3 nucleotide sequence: TGTGCCAGCAGCCAAGCGCCCAATGAGCAGTTCTTC. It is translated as CASSQAPNEQFF. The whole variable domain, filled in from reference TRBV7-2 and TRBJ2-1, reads GAGVSQSPSNKVTEKGKDVELRCDPISGHTALYWYRQSLGQGLEFLIYFQGNSAPDKSGLPSDRFSAERTGGSVSTLTIQRTQQEDSAVYLCASSQAPNEQFFGPGTRLTVL.

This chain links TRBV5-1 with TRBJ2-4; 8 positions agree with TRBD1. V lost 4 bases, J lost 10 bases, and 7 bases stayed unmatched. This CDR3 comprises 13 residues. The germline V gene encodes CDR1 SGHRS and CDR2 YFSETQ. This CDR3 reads CASSGTGGYIQYF. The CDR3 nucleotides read TGCGCCAGCAGCGGGACAGGAGGGTATATTCAGTACTTC. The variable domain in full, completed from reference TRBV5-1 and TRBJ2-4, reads KAGVTQTPRYLIKTRGQQVTLSCSPISGHRSVSWYQQTPGQGLQFLFEYFSETQRNKGNFPGRFSGRQFSNSRSEMNVSTLELGDSALYLCASSGTGGYIQYFGAGTRLSVL.

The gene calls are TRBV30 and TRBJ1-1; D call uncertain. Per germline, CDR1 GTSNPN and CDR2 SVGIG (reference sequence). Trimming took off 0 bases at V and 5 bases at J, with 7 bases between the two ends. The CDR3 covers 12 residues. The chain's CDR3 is CAWSVSGTEAFF. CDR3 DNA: TGTGCCTGGAGTGTGTCCGGAACTGAAGCTTTCTTT. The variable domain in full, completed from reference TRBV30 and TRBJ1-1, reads SQTIHQWPATLVQPVGSPLSLECTVEGTSNPNLYWYRQAAGRGLQLLFYSVGIGQISSEVPQNLSASRPQDRQFILSSKKLLLSDSGFYLCAWSVSGTEAFFGQGTRLTVV.

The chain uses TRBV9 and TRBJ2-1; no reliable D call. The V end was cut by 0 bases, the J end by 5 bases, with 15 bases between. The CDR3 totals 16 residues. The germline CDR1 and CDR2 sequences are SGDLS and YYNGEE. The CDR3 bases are TGTGCCAGCAGCGTAGATGAACTTCCCGAGGACAATGAGCAGTTCTTC. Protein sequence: CASSVDELPEDNEQFF. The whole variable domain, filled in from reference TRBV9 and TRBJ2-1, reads DSGVTQTPKHLITATGQRVTLRCSPRSGDLSVYWYQQSLDQGLQFLIQYYNGEERAKGNILERFSAQQFPDLHSELNLSSLELGDSALYFCASSVDELPEDNEQFFGPGTRLTVL.

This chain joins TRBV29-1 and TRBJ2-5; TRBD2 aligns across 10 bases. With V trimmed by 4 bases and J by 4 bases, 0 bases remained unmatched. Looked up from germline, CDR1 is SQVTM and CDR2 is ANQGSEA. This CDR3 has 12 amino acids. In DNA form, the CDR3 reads TGCAGCGTTGGACTAGCGGGAGAGACCCAGTACTTC. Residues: CSVGLAGETQYF.

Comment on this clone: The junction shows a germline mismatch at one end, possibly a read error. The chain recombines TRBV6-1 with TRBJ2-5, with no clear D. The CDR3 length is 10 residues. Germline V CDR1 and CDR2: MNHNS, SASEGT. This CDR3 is CASREETQYF. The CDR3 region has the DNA TGTGCCAGCAGGGAAGAGACCCAGTACTTC.

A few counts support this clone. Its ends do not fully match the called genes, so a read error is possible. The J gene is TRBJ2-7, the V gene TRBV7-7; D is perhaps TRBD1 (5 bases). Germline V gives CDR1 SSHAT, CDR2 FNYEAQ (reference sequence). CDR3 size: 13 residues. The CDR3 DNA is TGTGCTAGCAGCTTACGCTATCAGGGCGAGCAGTACTTC. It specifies CASSLRYQGEQYF. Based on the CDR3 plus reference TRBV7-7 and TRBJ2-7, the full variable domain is GAGVSQSPRYKVTKRGQDVTLRCDPISSHATLYWYQQALGQGPEFLTYFNYEAQPDKSGLPSDRFSAERPEGSISTLTIQRTEQRDSAMYRCASSLRYQGEQYFGPGTRLTVT.

In DNA form, the CDR3 reads TGCAGCGTTGTCCTCCAGAACACTGAAGCTTTCTTT. Its protein is CSVVLQNTEAFF. The V gene is TRBV29-1, the J gene TRBJ1-1; D gene ambiguous. Trimming shortened V by 4 bases and J by 1 base, and 7 bases separated the two germline ends. The CDR3 extends over 12 amino acids. Per the germline V gene, CDR1 is SQVTM and CDR2 is ANQGSEA.

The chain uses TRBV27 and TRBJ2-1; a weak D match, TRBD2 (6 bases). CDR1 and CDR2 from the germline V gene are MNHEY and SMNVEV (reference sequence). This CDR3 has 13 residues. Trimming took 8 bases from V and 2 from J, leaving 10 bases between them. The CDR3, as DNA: TGTGCCAGCGGAGGGGTTCCCTACAATGAGCAGTTCTTC. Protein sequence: CASGGVPYNEQFF.

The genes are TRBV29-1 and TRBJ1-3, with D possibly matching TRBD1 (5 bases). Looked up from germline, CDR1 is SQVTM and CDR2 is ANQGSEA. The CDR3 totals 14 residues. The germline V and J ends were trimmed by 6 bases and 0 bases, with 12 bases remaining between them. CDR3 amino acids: CSVGEGLSGNTIYF. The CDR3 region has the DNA TGCAGCGTGGGAGAGGGACTCTCTGGAAACACCATATATTTT.

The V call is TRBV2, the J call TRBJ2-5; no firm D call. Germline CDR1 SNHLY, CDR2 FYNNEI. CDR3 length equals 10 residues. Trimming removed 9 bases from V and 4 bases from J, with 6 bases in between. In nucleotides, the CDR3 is TGTGCCAGTAAGGGAGAGACCCAGTACTTC. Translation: CASKGETQYF.

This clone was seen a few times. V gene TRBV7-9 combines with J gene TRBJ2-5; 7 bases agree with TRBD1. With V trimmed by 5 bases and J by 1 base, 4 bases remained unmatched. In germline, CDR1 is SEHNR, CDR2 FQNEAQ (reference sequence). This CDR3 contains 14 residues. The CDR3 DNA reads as TGTGCCAGCAGCCTGACAGGGATCCAAGAGACCCAGTACTTC. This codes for CASSLTGIQETQYF. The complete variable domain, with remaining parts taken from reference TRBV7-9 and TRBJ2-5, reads DTGVSQNPRHKITKRGQNVTFRCDPISEHNRLYWYRQTLGQGPEFLTYFQNEAQLEKSRLLSDRFSAERPKGSFSTLEIQRTEQGDSAMYLCASSLTGIQETQYFGPGTRLLVL.

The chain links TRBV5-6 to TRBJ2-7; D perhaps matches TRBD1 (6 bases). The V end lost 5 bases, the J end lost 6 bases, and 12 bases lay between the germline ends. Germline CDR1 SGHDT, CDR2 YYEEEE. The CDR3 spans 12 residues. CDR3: CASSLQGSEQYF. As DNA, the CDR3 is TGTGCCAGCAGTCTACAGGGATCCGAGCAGTACTTC.